What follows are 13 T cell receptor beta chains derived from one specimen sequenced in a study of T-cell memory formation after mild COVID-19. MiXCR, applied by TCRdb to the 5' RACE reads, yields one record per CDR3 protein. Here the sample spans 250,000 or so distinct CDR3 sequences, 9.4% being singletons. Sequencing input: PBMCs or a T cell subset sorted from them (not recorded which). The receptor source for this set is a man between 18 and 29 years old who had mild COVID-19 (a few samples of this study predate the infection). Cell type and time point are not known.

V gene TRBV7-9 combines with J gene TRBJ2-1; tentative D call: TRBD2 (5 bases). V gave up 1 base and J gave up 6 bases, with 13 bases separating them. The CDR3 is 15 amino acids. The germline V gene encodes CDR1 SEHNR and CDR2 FQNEAQ (reference sequence). Written as DNA, the CDR3 is TGTGCCAGCAGCTTAGAGGGAGTAGGAACCAATGAGCAGTTCTTC. As protein: CASSLEGVGTNEQFF.

This clonotype was detected only a few times. The chain joins TRBV7-2 to TRBJ2-1; D gene unclear. This CDR3 has 15 amino acids. The V end lost 7 bases, the J end lost 0 bases, and 13 bases lay between the germline ends. Germline-derived CDR1 and CDR2 are SGHTA and FQGNSA. The CDR3 is CASIAHWSSYNEQFF. For the CDR3, the DNA is TGTGCCAGCATCGCCCACTGGAGCTCCTACAATGAGCAGTTCTTC.

This sequence joins TRBV10-3 and TRBJ1-1; weak D call: TRBD1 (5 bases). Germline lookup yields CDR1 ENHRY and CDR2 SYGVKD. V gave up 4 bases and J gave up 3 bases, with 12 bases separating them. CDR3 length: 14 residues. CDR3 nucleotides: TGTGCCATCAGTGGACAGACCGGGGACACTGAAGCTTTCTTT. Translation gives CAISGQTGDTEAFF.

The chain links TRBV28 to TRBJ2-7; 9 bases align to TRBD1. The CDR3 is 15 amino acids. The V gene's germline CDR1 is MDHEN and CDR2 SYDVKM. After removal of 3 bases from V and 1 base from J, the junction contained 4 bases not matched to a gene. This CDR3 reads CASSFAGTGSYEQYF. The DNA for the CDR3 is TGTGCCAGCAGTTTCGCCGGGACAGGGTCCTACGAGCAGTACTTC.

This sequence joins TRBV5-4 and TRBJ1-2, with TRBD1 matching 7 bases. The J segment lost 6 bases and the V segment lost 4 bases, leaving 15 bases of the junction unmatched. The V gene's germline CDR1 is SGHNT and CDR2 YYREEE (reference sequence). CDR3 size: 16 residues. The CDR3 is CASSRPSRQGENGYTF. CDR3 DNA sequence: TGTGCCAGCAGCCGACCCTCTCGCCAGGGGGAAAATGGCTACACCTTC.

The chain links TRBV20-1 to TRBJ1-1; D not certain. Trimming left V 4 bases short and J 6 bases short, with 9 bases between. This CDR3 has 11 amino acids. Germline V CDR1 and CDR2: DFQATT, SNEGSKA (reference sequence). The CDR3 DNA reads TGCAGTGCTAATTACGCCCCTGAAGCTTTCTTT. Translating it yields CSANYAPEAFF.

V usage is TRBV20-1 and J usage is TRBJ2-2, with TRBD2 identical over 7 bases. This CDR3 contains 14 residues. The germline gives CDR1 DFQATT, CDR2 SNEGSKA (reference sequence). CDR3: CSADRGVDTGELFF. CDR3 in DNA: TGCAGCGCCGACCGGGGGGTAGACACCGGGGAGCTGTTTTTT.

There are a few counts of this clonotype. For the CDR3, the DNA is TGTGCCAGCAGCTGGGACAGCGACGAAGCTTTCTTT. Translating it yields CASSWDSDEAFF. V usage is TRBV5-4 and J usage is TRBJ1-1; 7 nucleotides line up with TRBD1. CDR1 and CDR2 from the germline V gene are SGHNT and YYREEE (reference sequence). The length of the CDR3 is 12 residues. V lost 3 bases to trimming and J lost 8 bases; unmatched junction nucleotides: 4. The complete variable domain, with remaining parts taken from reference TRBV5-4 and TRBJ1-1, reads ETGVTQSPTHLIKTRGQQVTLRCSSQSGHNTVSWYQQALGQGPQFIFQYYREEENGRGNFPPRFSGLQFPNYSSELNVNALELDDSALYLCASSWDSDEAFFGQGTRLTVV.

This clonotype was counted at least ten times. CDR3 sequence reads: CASSHSTGDYEQYF. CDR3 DNA: TGTGCCAGCAGCCATTCGACAGGCGACTACGAGCAGTACTTC. The chain joins TRBV11-2 to TRBJ2-7; TRBD1 is a possible D gene (6 bases). Germline-derived CDR1 and CDR2 are SGHAT and FQNNGV. The V and J ends lost 5 bases and 3 bases respectively, with 14 bases between them. The CDR3 is 14 amino acids.

This clonotype was counted a few times. V usage is TRBV7-2 and J usage is TRBJ2-3; D remains ambiguous. The CDR3 spans 15 residues. Trimming left V 1 base short and J 2 bases short, with 10 bases between. Germline-derived CDR1 and CDR2 are SGHTA and FQGNSA. The DNA of the CDR3 is TGTGCCAGCAGCTTAGGGTCCAGAGTCACAGATACGCAGTATTTT. The encoded protein is CASSLGSRVTDTQYF. Combining the CDR3 with reference TRBV7-2 and TRBJ2-3 gives the whole variable domain GAGVSQSPSNKVTEKGKDVELRCDPISGHTALYWYRQSLGQGLEFLIYFQGNSAPDKSGLPSDRFSAERTGGSVSTLTIQRTQQEDSAVYLCASSLGSRVTDTQYFGPGTRLTVL.

This clonotype was seen a few times. The chain uses TRBV12-3 or TRBV12-4 and TRBJ2-7; D may be TRBD1 or TRBD2 (5 bases each). This CDR3 region has 13 residues. The germline V and J ends were trimmed by 5 bases and 9 bases, with 17 bases remaining between them. CDR3: CASSLEGSAVQYV. In nucleotides, the CDR3 is TGTGCCAGCAGTCTCGAGGGGTCTGCTGTGCAGTACGTC.

This clonotype was counted at least ten times. V and J are TRBV20-1 and TRBJ2-5; a weak D match, TRBD1 (6 bases). CDR1 and CDR2 from the germline V gene are DFQATT and SNEGSKA (reference sequence). This CDR3 comprises 14 residues. Trimming stripped 4 bases from V and 1 base from J, with 13 bases between. In DNA form, the CDR3 reads TGCAGTGCTATCTGGGGGACAATCCAAGAGACCCAGTACTTC. Translating gives CSAIWGTIQETQYF.

This clonotype was detected only a few times. The chain recombines TRBV9 with TRBJ2-1; possibly TRBD2 for D (7 bases). With 1 base removed from V and 0 bases from J, the gap between germline ends came to 11 bases. CDR1 and CDR2 (germline): SGDLS, YYNGEE. This CDR3 spans 16 amino acids. The DNA for the CDR3 is TGTGCCAGCAGCGTATCGGGGGGCCCCTCCTACAATGAGCAGTTCTTC. Protein product: CASSVSGGPSYNEQFF.